Presented here are 3 T cell receptor beta chains from one specimen sequenced in a study. MiXCR, run by TCRdb on the 5' RACE reads, gives a single entry per CDR3 protein. This table has more than 40,000 distinct CDR3 sequences, 29% appearing once. The specimen sequenced was memory CD4+ T cells sorted from a lymph node. Subset specified: memory CD4+ T cells, CD4+CD45RO+CD25-. Receptor source: a female donor with breast cancer.

There are a few counts of this clonotype. This chain joins TRBV20-1 and TRBJ2-1; TRBD2 aligns across 9 bases. The CDR3 is made up of 17 amino acids. V was clipped by 0 bases and J by 0 bases; unmatched bases: 6. Germline lookup yields CDR1 DFQATT and CDR2 SNEGSKA (reference sequence). CDR3: CSARDPGSGSSYNEQFF. The CDR3 DNA reads as TGCAGTGCTAGAGATCCTGGTAGCGGGAGCTCCTACAATGAGCAGTTCTTC.

This clonotype occurred once. The chain carries TRBV5-4 and TRBJ2-5, with 8 positions matching TRBD2. Germline assignment: CDR1 SGHNT and CDR2 YYREEE (reference sequence). CDR3 length: 14 residues. With V trimmed by 0 bases and J by 2 bases, 0 bases remained unmatched. This CDR3 reads CASSLGLAQETQYF. CDR3 DNA: TGTGCCAGCAGCTTGGGACTAGCGCAAGAGACCCAGTACTTC.

Turning to this clonotype: A read error is likely, as this CDR3 ends without the conserved phenylalanine or tryptophan. V usage is TRBV5-1 and J usage is TRBJ1-6; D uncertain. The CDR3 covers 14 residues. CDR1 is SGHRS and CDR2 is YFSETQ in the germline V gene. The CDR3 nucleotides are TGCGCCGGCAGCGACGGGATACAAGGATCACCCCTCCACTTG. Translated: CAGSDGIQGSPLHL.